The 6 T cell receptor beta chains reported below all come from one sample, sequenced in a study of OX40 agonist ivuxolimab in advanced cancers. Using immunoSEQ multiplex PCR, the repertoire was profiled, and TCRdb retains in-frame clones only, with some absent. Altogether roughly 72,000 clones are present, about 85% being singletons, with the ten largest covering more than 4%. Specimen: CD4+ or CD8+ T cells sorted from blood, collected in a trial of the OX40 agonist ivuxolimab. The receptors derive from an adult with an advanced solid tumor such as melanoma, head and neck, liver or kidney cancer.

V usage is TRBV28 and J usage is TRBJ1-1, with D hard to call. The germline CDR1 and CDR2 sequences are MDHEN and SYDVKM. The germline V and J ends were trimmed by 2 bases and 9 bases, with 13 bases remaining between them. The CDR3 is 13 residues long. The CDR3 DNA sequence: TGTGCCAGCAGTTTAAGCATCGCCGGGAAAGCTTTCTTT. Translation gives CASSLSIAGKAFF.

V and J are TRBV6-1 and TRBJ2-7; either TRBD1 or TRBD2 may supply D (5 bases each). V gave up 5 bases and J gave up 0 bases, with 11 bases separating them. The CDR3 is made up of 14 amino acids. Germline V gene data show CDR1 as MNHNS and CDR2 as SASEGT. The DNA of the CDR3 is TGTGCCAGCAGTAGGGACCTTAGCTCCTACGAGCAGTACTTC. It specifies CASSRDLSSYEQYF.

The gene calls are TRBV18 and TRBJ1-5; a weak D match, TRBD1 (5 bases). V lost 2 bases to trimming and J lost 5 bases, with 10 bases between them. Germline lookup yields CDR1 KGHSH and CDR2 LQKENI. The CDR3 covers 14 residues. In nucleotides, the CDR3 is TGTGCCAGCTCACCAGGGACCTGGGATCAGCCCCAGCATTTT. Translated, it gives CASSPGTWDQPQHF. The complete variable domain, with remaining parts taken from reference TRBV18 and TRBJ1-5, reads NAGVMQNPRHLVRRRGQEARLRCSPMKGHSHVYWYRQLPEEGLKFMVYLQKENIIDESGMPKERFSAEFPKEGPSILRIQQVVRGDSAAYFCASSPGTWDQPQHFGDGTRLSIL.

The chain uses TRBV10-1 and TRBJ2-7, with TRBD1 as a possible D gene (6 bases). CDR1 WNHNN and CDR2 SYGVQD come from the germline V gene (reference sequence). Trimming took 6 bases from V and 3 from J, leaving 15 bases between them. This CDR3 is 14 amino acids long. The chain's CDR3 is CASSSQGSDYEQYF. The CDR3 DNA is TGCGCCAGCAGCTCACAGGGATCAGACTACGAGCAGTACTTC.

The rearrangement joins TRBV5-8 to TRBJ1-5, with TRBD1 as a possible D gene (5 bases). V was trimmed by 4 bases and J by 1 base, leaving 12 bases between them. CDR1 SGHTS and CDR2 YDEGEE come from the germline V gene. This CDR3 has 15 amino acids. CDR3 in amino acids: CASSTQGWSNQPQHF. DNA for the CDR3: TGTGCCAGCAGCACCCAGGGTTGGAGCAATCAGCCCCAGCATTTT.

The rearrangement uses TRBV7-8 and TRBJ2-7; D is possibly TRBD2 (5 bases). Looked up from germline, CDR1 is SGHVS and CDR2 is FQNEAQ. This CDR3 has 17 residues. V was shortened by 5 bases and J by 1 base, with 21 bases between the two germline ends. CDR3 bases: TGTGCCAGCAGCCCCCCGGTTAGCGAGCCCTCTTCCTACGAGCAGTACTTC. This gives the protein CASSPPVSEPSSYEQYF.